The clone carrying this T cell receptor beta chain appeared once. Assay: immunoSEQ multiplex PCR; the TCRdb copy retains only in-frame clones and omits some. The sample records roughly 130,000 clones, around 85% being singletons. Noted time point: pretreatment peripheral blood. The patients' disease, urothelial carcinoma, was locally advanced or metastatic. This entry is derived from a study of PD-L1 blockade in urothelial cancer. At the level of the study: Patients commenced intravenous atezolizumab, 1,200 mg every 3 weeks, in about 2014.

With 6 bases clipped from V and 2 bases from J, the junction kept 5 bases outside the gene matches. The CDR3 extends over 15 amino acids. CDR1 is MNHNY, CDR2 SVGAGI, per germline (reference sequence). This sequence originates from a man in his fifties with urothelial cancer. Sequenced here: PBMCs, sampled around atezolizumab (anti-PD-L1) treatment. The chain recombines TRBV6-6 with TRBJ2-3, with TRBD1 identical over 10 bases. The DNA for the CDR3 is TGTGCCAGCAGCTCCGGGACAGGGGTCACAGATACGCAGTATTTT. It encodes CASSSGTGVTDTQYF.